This T cell receptor (beta chain) came from a study of response to subunit inactivated influenza vaccine. Findings and caveats of the study: The authors suggested that every seasonal influenza vaccination recruits few new T cells.

TCRdb reanalysed the RT-PCR reads using MiXCR and keeps one entry per CDR3 protein. The sample includes around 170,000 distinct CDR3 sequences, about 10% seen only once; the top ten take approximately 39%. J was trimmed by 4 bases and V by 6 bases; bases with no gene match: 2. CDR1 MNHEY and CDR2 SVGEGT come from the germline V gene. The CDR3 loop spans 13 amino acids. This clonotype was seen once. What it binds is not known. Since a much larger clone is just one base distant, this may be a read error. The receptor was isolated from a man aged 50-75 years who received an inactivated influenza vaccine. Sequenced material: CD8+ T cells sorted from PBMCs, taken about 24 months after vaccination. The J gene is TRBJ2-3, the V gene TRBV6-2 or TRBV6-3; TRBD2 matches 9 bases. The CDR3 spells CASRGTSPDTQYF. CDR3 in DNA: TGTGCCAGCAGGGGGACTAGCCCAGATACGCAGTATTTT.